Listed below are T cell receptor beta chains from one sample, sequenced in a study of shared clonotypes between healthy human individuals. Profiling relied on immunoSEQ multiplex PCR, and the TCRdb table lists in-frame clones only, not all of them. The sample yields millions of clones, approximately 94% seen once. Sequencing was performed on naive CD4+ T cells sorted from blood. The receptors here all came from a man between 18 and 35 years old in good health. Each CDR3 is given with its conserved first and last residue. D genes are given only for firm matches. The size field is filled for only some rows; it gives once, few, many or a size class.

j_gene: TRBJ1-1
abundance: NA
v_gene: TRBV19
d_gene: TRBD1
CDR3nt: TGTGCCAGTAGTCTGAAACCCAGGGGGCTTGAAGCTTTCTTT
CDR3aa: CASSLKPRGLEAFF

j_gene: TRBJ1-6
abundance: NA
v_gene: TRBV30
d_gene: NA
CDR3nt: TGTGCCTGGAGTGTACTTGAGGCAGGTCACTCACCCCTCCACTTT
CDR3aa: CAWSVLEAGHSPLHF

j_gene: TRBJ2-6
abundance: NA
v_gene: TRBV5-4
d_gene: NA
CDR3nt: TGTGCCAGCAGCCCGCCACAGGGCCCTGGGGCCAACGTCCTGACTTTC
CDR3aa: CASSPPQGPGANVLTF

j_gene: TRBJ2-3
abundance: NA
v_gene: TRBV6-6
d_gene: NA
CDR3nt: TGTGCCAGCAGTTTGACTAGAGCGACGCAGTATTTT
CDR3aa: CASSLTRATQYF

j_gene: TRBJ1-5
abundance: NA
v_gene: TRBV6-1
d_gene: NA
CDR3nt: TGTGCCAGCAGTGTGCGAGGTCAGGGCTTCAATCAGCCCCAGCATTTT
CDR3aa: CASSVRGQGFNQPQHF

j_gene: TRBJ2-6
abundance: NA
v_gene: TRBV28
d_gene: NA
CDR3nt: TGTGCCAGCAGTTTCCTTTACTCTGGGGCCAACGTCCTGACTTTC
CDR3aa: CASSFLYSGANVLTF

j_gene: TRBJ1-1
abundance: many
v_gene: TRBV7-9
d_gene: NA
CDR3nt: TGTGCCAGCAGCTGGGGACTCAACACTGAAGCTTTCTTT
CDR3aa: CASSWGLNTEAFF

j_gene: TRBJ1-5
abundance: NA
v_gene: TRBV18
d_gene: NA
CDR3nt: TGTGCCAGCTCCCAAATGGGGAATCAGCCCCAGCATTTT
CDR3aa: CASSQMGNQPQHF

j_gene: TRBJ2-7
abundance: NA
v_gene: TRBV7-9
d_gene: TRBD1
CDR3nt: TGTGCCAGCAGCTTCGATACAGGGGCAGAGCAGTACTTC
CDR3aa: CASSFDTGAEQYF

j_gene: TRBJ2-5
abundance: NA
v_gene: TRBV5-1
d_gene: TRBD2
CDR3nt: TGCGCCAGCAGCTTTAGCGGGAGAGAGACCCAGTACTTC
CDR3aa: CASSFSGRETQYF

j_gene: TRBJ1-5
abundance: few
v_gene: TRBV19
d_gene: NA
CDR3nt: TGTGCCAGTAGCAAGATGGACATAGGGAATCAGCCCCAGCATTTT
CDR3aa: CASSKMDIGNQPQHF

j_gene: TRBJ1-2
abundance: few
v_gene: TRBV2
d_gene: TRBD1
CDR3nt: TGTGCCAGCAGTGAAGACAGGGGGCGTACCTACACCTTC
CDR3aa: CASSEDRGRTYTF

j_gene: TRBJ1-5
abundance: NA
v_gene: TRBV6-1
d_gene: TRBD1
CDR3nt: TGTGCCAGCAGTGAGGGACAGGGGGGTCAGCCCCAGCATTTT
CDR3aa: CASSEGQGGQPQHF

j_gene: TRBJ2-7
abundance: NA
v_gene: TRBV19
d_gene: NA
CDR3nt: TGTGCCAGTAGTATAGGGCGACTAGGAGGGCCCTACGAGCAGTACTTC
CDR3aa: CASSIGRLGGPYEQYF

j_gene: TRBJ1-5
abundance: NA
v_gene: TRBV21-1
d_gene: NA
CDR3nt: TGTGCCAGCAGCGAGGGCCAGACCTTAGGCCATCAGCCCCAGCATTTT
CDR3aa: CASSEGQTLGHQPQHF

j_gene: TRBJ1-2
abundance: NA
v_gene: TRBV7-2
d_gene: NA
CDR3nt: TGTGCCAGCAGCTTAGATCGTGAGGGCTACACCTTC
CDR3aa: CASSLDREGYTF

j_gene: TRBJ2-2
abundance: NA
v_gene: TRBV5-1
d_gene: NA
CDR3nt: TGCGCCAGCAGCTTGATCAGCGGATCGAACACCGGGGAGCTGTTTTTT
CDR3aa: CASSLISGSNTGELFF

j_gene: TRBJ1-6
abundance: NA
v_gene: TRBV6-6
d_gene: NA
CDR3nt: TGTGCCAGCAGCCTCGACAGTAATCCCCCTTCACCCCTCCACTTT
CDR3aa: CASSLDSNPPSPLHF

j_gene: TRBJ2-2
abundance: NA
v_gene: TRBV7-2
d_gene: NA
CDR3nt: TGTGCCAGCAGCCGGGTCTGGAACACCGGGGAGCTGTTTTTT
CDR3aa: CASSRVWNTGELFF

j_gene: TRBJ2-7
abundance: NA
v_gene: TRBV25-1
d_gene: TRBD1
CDR3nt: TGTGCCAGCAGTGATACCGGGACAGGGGTGTCCGAGCAGTACTTC
CDR3aa: CASSDTGTGVSEQYF

j_gene: TRBJ2-7
abundance: NA
v_gene: TRBV18
d_gene: NA
CDR3nt: TGTGCCAGCCCATCCGCAAGCGGTTTGGGCGACGAGCAGTACTTC
CDR3aa: CASPSASGLGDEQYF

j_gene: TRBJ2-3
abundance: NA
v_gene: TRBV12-5
d_gene: NA
CDR3nt: TGTGCTAGTGGTTTGTCGGCATCAGATACGCAGTATTTT
CDR3aa: CASGLSASDTQYF

j_gene: TRBJ2-1
abundance: NA
v_gene: TRBV5-6
d_gene: NA
CDR3nt: TGTGCCAGCAGCTTGGAGTATGAGCAGTTCTTC
CDR3aa: CASSLEYEQFF

j_gene: TRBJ2-3
abundance: NA
v_gene: TRBV7-2
d_gene: TRBD2
CDR3nt: TGTGCCAGCAGACGGACTAGCGGGAGGTTCCTCACAGATACGCAGTATTTT
CDR3aa: CASRRTSGRFLTDTQYF

j_gene: TRBJ2-7
abundance: NA
v_gene: TRBV5-1
d_gene: TRBD2
CDR3nt: TGCGCCAGCAGCTTGGTTCCTAGCGGGATCAACGAGCAGTACTTC
CDR3aa: CASSLVPSGINEQYF

j_gene: TRBJ2-3
abundance: NA
v_gene: TRBV29-1
d_gene: NA
CDR3nt: TGCAGCGTCGAGGGGGCAGATACGCAGTATTTT
CDR3aa: CSVEGADTQYF

j_gene: TRBJ1-2
abundance: NA
v_gene: TRBV11-2
d_gene: NA
CDR3nt: TGTGCCAGCAGCTTAGATCTGGGAGAGGGCTATGGCTACACCTTC
CDR3aa: CASSLDLGEGYGYTF

j_gene: TRBJ2-5
abundance: NA
v_gene: TRBV30
d_gene: NA
CDR3nt: TGTGCCTGGAGTGTACGGAACCAAGAGACCCAGTACTTC
CDR3aa: CAWSVRNQETQYF

j_gene: TRBJ2-3
abundance: NA
v_gene: TRBV30
d_gene: NA
CDR3nt: TGTGCCTGGAGTGTAAATGGAGATACGCAGTATTTT
CDR3aa: CAWSVNGDTQYF

j_gene: TRBJ1-2
abundance: few
v_gene: TRBV6-1
d_gene: NA
CDR3nt: TGTGCCAGCAGTGAAGCGGGCAACTCCTATGGCTACACCTTC
CDR3aa: CASSEAGNSYGYTF

j_gene: TRBJ1-2
abundance: NA
v_gene: TRBV5-1
d_gene: NA
CDR3nt: TGCGCCAGCAGCGAGCCCTCGGGCGGCTACACCTTC
CDR3aa: CASSEPSGGYTF

j_gene: TRBJ2-1
abundance: NA
v_gene: TRBV9
d_gene: NA
CDR3nt: TGTGCCAGCAGCCCCCGGTTAGATCGGACTCTAAGCTCCTACAATGAGCAGTTCTTC
CDR3aa: CASSPRLDRTLSSYNEQFF

j_gene: TRBJ2-7
abundance: once
v_gene: TRBV7-2
d_gene: TRBD1
CDR3nt: TGTGCCAGCAGCCGTGTATCAGTGGGGACAGGAGTGTGGGAGCAGTACTTC
CDR3aa: CASSRVSVGTGVWEQYF

j_gene: TRBJ2-2
abundance: once
v_gene: TRBV5-1
d_gene: NA
CDR3nt: TGCGCCAGCAGCTCCTCCCCAGTAATAGCGAACACCGGGGAGCTGTTTTTT
CDR3aa: CASSSSPVIANTGELFF

j_gene: TRBJ1-4
abundance: NA
v_gene: TRBV18
d_gene: TRBD1
CDR3nt: TGTGCCAGCTCACGCACAGGGGACCTCTATGAAAAACTGTTTTTT
CDR3aa: CASSRTGDLYEKLFF

j_gene: TRBJ1-3
abundance: NA
v_gene: TRBV21-1
d_gene: NA
CDR3nt: TGTGCCAGCAGCTACTCCCGAGGGGGTCCTGGAAACACCATATATTTT
CDR3aa: CASSYSRGGPGNTIYF

j_gene: TRBJ1-2
abundance: NA
v_gene: TRBV6-6
d_gene: NA
CDR3nt: TGTGCCAGCAGGGACGAGGGAGGCTACACCTTC
CDR3aa: CASRDEGGYTF

j_gene: TRBJ2-3
abundance: NA
v_gene: TRBV5-4
d_gene: TRBD1
CDR3nt: TGTGCCAGCAGCTTGCACAGGGGCCCAGATACGCAGTATTTT
CDR3aa: CASSLHRGPDTQYF

j_gene: TRBJ2-7
abundance: NA
v_gene: TRBV6-6
d_gene: TRBD2
CDR3nt: TGTGCCACCGGGGGACTAGCATTCTACGAGCAGTACTTC
CDR3aa: CATGGLAFYEQYF

j_gene: TRBJ2-3
abundance: NA
v_gene: TRBV5-5
d_gene: NA
CDR3nt: TGTGCCAGCAGCCAACTCGGGACACCCAGCACAGATACGCAGTATTTT
CDR3aa: CASSQLGTPSTDTQYF

j_gene: TRBJ1-1
abundance: NA
v_gene: TRBV27
d_gene: NA
CDR3nt: TGTGCCAGCAGTTTTCTGCCCTCCCTGACAGGTCACACTGAAGCTTTCTTT
CDR3aa: CASSFLPSLTGHTEAFF